This T cell receptor (beta chain) was found in a study of T-cell reconstitution after alpha-beta-depleted transplantation in children. Overall study findings and caveats: T-cell numbers and diversity, one year after transplant, stemmed largely from T cells that were newly produced.

A few counts support this clonotype. The antigen is undetermined. Germline loops: CDR1 DFQATT, CDR2 SNEGSKA (reference sequence). This CDR3 region has 11 residues. TCRbeta library construction was performed incorporating unique molecular identifiers. TCRdb used MiXCR to reprocess the PCR reads, holding one entry per CDR3 protein. The sample has 350,000 to 500,000 distinct CDR3 sequences; about 45% are singletons. The chain uses TRBV20-1 and TRBJ2-7; D gene ambiguous. The TCR comes from a girl aged 2 to 9 with aplastic anemia, due to receive a stem cell transplant. The starting material was PBMCs, obtained before TCRalphabeta/CD19-depleted stem cell transplant. CDR3 DNA sequence: TGCGTGGGCCAAGAAGTTTACGAGCAGTACTTC. Encoded protein: CVGQEVYEQYF.